Reported below is one T cell receptor beta chain. The germline gives CDR1 LGHDT, CDR2 YNNKEL (reference sequence). The CDR3 is made up of 15 amino acids. V lost 4 bases to trimming and J lost 4 bases, with 15 bases between them. This record belongs to a study of blood T cell repertoires in COVID-19. Across the study: Researchers got acute and convalescent COVID-19 samples from the United States, Italy and Spain. The cDNA or gDNA used as material had been derived from T cells, B-cell-depleted T cells, or PBMCs.

The authors' processing: From reference gene primer amplification, estimates of nucleated cell counts were derived. Sequencing was performed with immunoSEQ multiplex PCR; in TCRdb, only in-frame clones are kept and a portion is missing. The V and J calls and clone size come from that table; D and trimming were worked out from the DNA. This table holds 200,000 to 250,000 clones, about 90% found once. This clonotype was sampled from a woman in her sixties with acute or convalescent COVID-19. The gene calls are TRBV3-1 (or the pseudogene TRBV3-2) and TRBJ2-3, with D possibly TRBD2 on 5 matching bases. The source material was peripheral blood. CDR3 sequence (DNA): TGTGCCAGCAGCCCTCGCAGAGGGCTCGCAGATACGCAGTATTTT. It specifies CASSPRRGLADTQYF.